This T cell receptor beta chain was recorded in a study of OX40 agonist ivuxolimab in advanced cancers. Study as a whole: Partial responses occurred in three patients (one hepatocellular carcinoma, two cutaneous melanoma).

Study results and limitations: More expanded clones were found, on average, in CD8+ than in CD4+ T cells. The authors also found low normalized T-cell clonal expansion in some nonresponders.

Sequencing used immunoSEQ multiplex PCR; TCRdb keeps in-frame clones, though not all of them. The data hold around 82,000 clones, with 85% to 90% observed a single time. This clone was seen once. Its antigen is not known. Sampling times: baseline, cycle 4 day 1, cycle 7 day 1. The trim removed 5 bases at V and 2 bases at J, leaving 3 bases unmatched. Germline CDR1 is MDHEN and CDR2 is SYDVKM. The CDR3 runs 15 residues. Specimen: CD4+ or CD8+ T cells sorted from blood, collected in a trial of the OX40 agonist ivuxolimab. The TCR sequence derives from an adult with an advanced solid tumor such as melanoma, head and neck, liver or kidney cancer. This chain links TRBV28 with TRBJ2-7, with 13 bases aligning to TRBD2. The CDR3 sequence: CASSPGLAGAYEQYF. The CDR3 DNA follows: TGTGCCAGCAGTCCAGGACTAGCGGGGGCCTACGAGCAGTACTTC.